One and the same sample provided the 10 T cell receptor beta chains below, sequenced in a study of blood T cell repertoires in COVID-19 (dated by TCRdb to about 2020). The library was produced with the immunoSEQ multiplex PCR assay. Sourced from immuneACCESS, this table was stored by TCRdb with only in-frame sequences that have V and J called. A share of the clones is absent; for the studies checked, an unresolved V gene accounts for under half, and the remainder has no known explanation. In all, the sample holds around 230,000 clones, and 81% of those were seen once. Roughly 8% of the sample belongs to the ten largest clones. The sequenced sample consisted of peripheral blood. The receptors derive from a woman of 80 years or more with acute or convalescent COVID-19.

CDR3 in DNA: TGTGCCACCAGTGACGCCTCCGGGACAACTTACAATGAGCAGTTCTTC. Residues: CATSDASGTTYNEQFF. V and J are TRBV24-1 and TRBJ2-1, with D perhaps TRBD1 (6 bases). Germline V gives CDR1 KGHDR, CDR2 SFDVKD. This CDR3 has 16 amino acids. Trimming cost V 4 bases and J 4 bases, with 16 bases left between them.

This chain links TRBV30 with TRBJ2-7; 10 bases match TRBD2. The V segment lost 3 bases and the J segment 3 bases; nucleotides outside the gene matches: 14. The CDR3 runs 17 residues. Germline V lookup: CDR1 GTSNPN, CDR2 SVGIG (reference sequence). CDR3 bases: TGTGCCTGGAGCAAACCAGGGGATAGCGGGAGGTACTACGAGCAGTACTTC. Encoded protein: CAWSKPGDSGRYYEQYF.

This clone has a single count. J is TRBJ2-1 and V is TRBV6-5, with 8 bases lining up with TRBD2. J lost 9 bases, V lost 6 bases, and 13 bases had no gene match. The germline V gene has CDR1 MNHEY and CDR2 SVGAGI. The CDR3 is 15 amino acids. The CDR3 sequence: CASSRTSGPGGEQFF. The CDR3 bases are TGTGCCAGCAGCCGCACTAGCGGACCCGGAGGTGAGCAGTTCTTC.

The rearrangement links TRBV3-1 (or the pseudogene TRBV3-2) to TRBJ2-7; 10 positions match TRBD1. V lost 3 bases and J lost 6; bases outside the gene matches: 5. Germline CDR1 is LGHDT and CDR2 is YNNKEL (reference sequence). The CDR3 consists of 14 residues. The CDR3 DNA reads TGTGCCAGCAGCCAGGGCCGGGACAGGGGCGAGCAGTACTTC. Residues: CASSQGRDRGEQYF.

V and J are TRBV28 and TRBJ1-4; TRBD1 might be the D (6 bases). Trimming shortened V by 6 bases and J by 7 bases, and 12 bases separated the two germline ends. This CDR3 is 13 amino acids long. Germline V gene data show CDR1 as MDHEN and CDR2 as SYDVKM. This chain's CDR3 is CASRPDSIEKLFF. The DNA for the CDR3 is TGTGCCAGCAGACCGGACAGTATTGAAAAACTGTTTTTT.

In the case of this clone: The junction departs from the called germline gene at one end, perhaps through a read error. This chain connects TRBV3-1 (or the pseudogene TRBV3-2) to TRBJ2-2, with TRBD2 matching over 8 bases. The CDR3 consists of 16 residues. The germline CDR1 and CDR2 sequences are LGHDT and YNNKEL (reference sequence). The CDR3: CAPRPGGGLGTGELFF. The CDR3 DNA sequence: TGCGCCCCCCGTCCGGGCGGGGGGCTGGGAACCGGGGAGCTGTTTTTT.

The chain is built from TRBV19 and TRBJ2-2, with 7 bases aligning to TRBD2. CDR3 length: 15 amino acids. V was pared by 10 bases and J by 2 bases, with 10 bases of the junction left unmatched. Germline CDR1 reads LNHDA; CDR2 reads SQIVND (reference sequence). CDR3 amino acids: CATQRAGLNTGELFF. CDR3 sequence (DNA): TGTGCCACCCAACGAGCGGGGCTCAACACCGGGGAGCTGTTTTTT.

The chain uses TRBV2 and TRBJ1-2; TRBD1 matches 7 bases. V trimming: 7 bases; J trimming: 1 base; junction bases outside the gene matches: 9. Germline V lookup: CDR1 SNHLY, CDR2 FYNNEI. CDR3 length equals 15 residues. This CDR3 reads CASTISGQFNYGYTF. CDR3 sequence (DNA): TGTGCCAGCACCATATCGGGACAGTTTAACTATGGCTACACCTTC.

The V gene is TRBV5-1, the J gene TRBJ1-3; 8 positions agree with TRBD1. V gave up 0 bases and J gave up 4 bases; unmatched junction bases: 6. The CDR3 runs to 16 residues. Germline lookup yields CDR1 SGHRS and CDR2 YFSETQ. CDR3 residues: CASSLEVRGQGNTIYF. The CDR3 nucleotides read TGCGCCAGCAGCTTGGAAGTCAGGGGGCAAGGAAACACCATATATTTT.

This clone was observed a few times. This chain joins TRBV19 and TRBJ1-5; maybe TRBD1 (5 bases). The V gene's germline CDR1 is LNHDA and CDR2 SQIVND (reference sequence). V shed 4 bases and J shed 7 bases, with 23 bases lying between them. CDR3 length: 17 residues. For the CDR3, the DNA is TGTGCCAGTAGTAGGGGCACGGACCGACTCCTTATCCAGCCCCAGCATTTT. It specifies CASSRGTDRLLIQPQHF.